This T cell receptor (beta chain) was retrieved from a study of T cell responses to AZD1222 COVID-19 vaccine. Findings and caveats of the study: The donor group comprised mostly white British people and more females; the analysis possibly underestimated clonal diversity. Reportedly, nearly half the spike-specific TCRs target unmutated variant regions.

Concerning this clone: Its antigen is not identified.

The CDR3 consists of 14 residues. The germline V and J ends were trimmed by 3 bases and 8 bases, with 16 bases remaining between them. Per germline, CDR1 LGHNA and CDR2 YSLEER. Here immunoSEQ multiplex PCR was the method, and the copy in TCRdb shows in-frame clones only, minus some. The table records roughly 120,000 clones, about nine tenths of them present only once. This sequence joins TRBV4-3 and TRBJ1-2; D not resolved. This TCR was recovered from an adult in good health. Material: peripheral blood, obtained on day 0 of AZD1222 vaccination. Here the CDR3 reads CASSQRALLKGYTF. The DNA of the CDR3 is TGCGCCAGCAGCCAGAGGGCATTGTTAAAGGGCTACACCTTC.